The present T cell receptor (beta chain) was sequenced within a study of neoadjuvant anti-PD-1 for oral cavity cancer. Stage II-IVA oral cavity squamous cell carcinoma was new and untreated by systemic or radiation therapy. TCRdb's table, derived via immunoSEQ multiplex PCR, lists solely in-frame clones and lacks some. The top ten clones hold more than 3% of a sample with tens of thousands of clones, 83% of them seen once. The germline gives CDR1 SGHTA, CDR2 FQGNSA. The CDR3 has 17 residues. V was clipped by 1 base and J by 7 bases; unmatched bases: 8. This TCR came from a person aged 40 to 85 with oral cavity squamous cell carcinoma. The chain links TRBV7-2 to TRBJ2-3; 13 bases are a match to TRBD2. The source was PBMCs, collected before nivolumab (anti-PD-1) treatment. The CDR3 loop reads CASSLVTGTSGINTQYF. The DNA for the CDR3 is TGTGCCAGCAGCTTAGTGACCGGGACTAGCGGGATAAATACGCAGTATTTT.